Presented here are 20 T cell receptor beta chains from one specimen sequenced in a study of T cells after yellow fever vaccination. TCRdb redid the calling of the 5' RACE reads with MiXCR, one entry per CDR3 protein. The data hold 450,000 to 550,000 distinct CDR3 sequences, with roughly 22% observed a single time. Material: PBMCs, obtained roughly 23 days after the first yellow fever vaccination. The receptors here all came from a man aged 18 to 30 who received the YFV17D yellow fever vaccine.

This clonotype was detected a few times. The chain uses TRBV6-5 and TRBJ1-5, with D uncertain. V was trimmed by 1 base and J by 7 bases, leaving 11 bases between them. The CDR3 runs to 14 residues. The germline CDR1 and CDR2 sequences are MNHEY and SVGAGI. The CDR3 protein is CASSYLGMEQPQHF. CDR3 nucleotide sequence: TGTGCCAGCAGTTACTTAGGCATGGAACAGCCCCAGCATTTT.

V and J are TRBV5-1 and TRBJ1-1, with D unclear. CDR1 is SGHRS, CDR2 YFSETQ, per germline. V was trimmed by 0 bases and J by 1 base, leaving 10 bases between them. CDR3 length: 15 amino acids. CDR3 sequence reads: CASSLVEGTNTEAFF. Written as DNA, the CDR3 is TGCGCCAGCAGCTTGGTGGAGGGCACGAACACTGAAGCTTTCTTT.

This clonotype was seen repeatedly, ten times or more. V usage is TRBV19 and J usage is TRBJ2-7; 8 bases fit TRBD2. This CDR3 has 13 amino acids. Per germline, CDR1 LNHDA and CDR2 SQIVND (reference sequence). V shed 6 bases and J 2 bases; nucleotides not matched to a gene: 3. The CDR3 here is CASSTGRAYEQYF. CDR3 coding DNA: TGTGCCAGTAGCACCGGGAGGGCCTACGAGCAGTACTTC.

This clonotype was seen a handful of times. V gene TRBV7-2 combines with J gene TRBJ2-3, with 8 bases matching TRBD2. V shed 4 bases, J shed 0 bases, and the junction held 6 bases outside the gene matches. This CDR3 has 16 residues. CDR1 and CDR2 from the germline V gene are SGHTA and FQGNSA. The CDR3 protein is CASSSRRGGSTDTQYF. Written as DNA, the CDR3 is TGTGCCAGCAGCTCCAGACGGGGGGGGAGCACAGATACGCAGTATTTT.

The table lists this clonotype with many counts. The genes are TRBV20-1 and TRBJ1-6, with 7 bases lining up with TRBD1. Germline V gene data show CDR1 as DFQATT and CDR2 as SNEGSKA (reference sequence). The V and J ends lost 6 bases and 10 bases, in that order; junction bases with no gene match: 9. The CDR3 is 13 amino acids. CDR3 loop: CSATQGRASPLHF. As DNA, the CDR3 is TGCAGTGCGACACAGGGGAGAGCGTCACCCCTCCACTTT.

The CDR3, as DNA: TGTGCCATCAGTGACAAGGGACAGAACACTGAAGCTTTCTTT. Translating it yields CAISDKGQNTEAFF. The V and J genes are TRBV10-3 and TRBJ1-1; possibly TRBD1 for D (6 bases). Germline assignment: CDR1 ENHRY and CDR2 SYGVKD. CDR3 length equals 14 residues. V shed 3 bases and J shed 1 base, with 9 bases lying between them.

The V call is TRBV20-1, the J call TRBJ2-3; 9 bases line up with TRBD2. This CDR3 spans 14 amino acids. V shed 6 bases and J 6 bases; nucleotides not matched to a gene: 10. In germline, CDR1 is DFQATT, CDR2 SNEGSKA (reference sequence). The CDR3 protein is CSANSRGGVDTQYF. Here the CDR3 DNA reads TGCAGTGCCAACTCGCGGGGGGGCGTGGATACGCAGTATTTT.

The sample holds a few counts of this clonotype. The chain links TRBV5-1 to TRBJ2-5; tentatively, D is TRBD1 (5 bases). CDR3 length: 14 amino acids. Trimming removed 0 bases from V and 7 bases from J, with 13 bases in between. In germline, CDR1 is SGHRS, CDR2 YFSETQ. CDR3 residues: CASSLALGQGTQYF. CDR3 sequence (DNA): TGCGCCAGCAGCTTGGCCTTGGGCCAGGGGACCCAGTACTTC.

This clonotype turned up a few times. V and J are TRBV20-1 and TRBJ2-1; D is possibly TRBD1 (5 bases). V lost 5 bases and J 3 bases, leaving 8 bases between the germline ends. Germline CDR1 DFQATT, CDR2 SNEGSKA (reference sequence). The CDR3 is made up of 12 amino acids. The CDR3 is CSALQGYNEQFF. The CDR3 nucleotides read TGCAGTGCTCTTCAGGGCTACAATGAGCAGTTCTTC.

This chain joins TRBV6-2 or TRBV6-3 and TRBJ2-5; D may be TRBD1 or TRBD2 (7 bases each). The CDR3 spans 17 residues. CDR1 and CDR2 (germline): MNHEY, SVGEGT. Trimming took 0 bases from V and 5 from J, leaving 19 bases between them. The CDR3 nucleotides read TGTGCCAGCAGTTACTCCCCTTGGGAGGGGGCAGGGGAGACCCAGTACTTC. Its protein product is CASSYSPWEGAGETQYF.

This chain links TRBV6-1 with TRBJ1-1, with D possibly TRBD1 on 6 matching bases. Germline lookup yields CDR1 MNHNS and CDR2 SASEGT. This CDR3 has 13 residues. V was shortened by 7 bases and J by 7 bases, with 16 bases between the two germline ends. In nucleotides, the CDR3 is TGTGCCAGCACCCGCTTTCTGGACAGTGAAGCTTTCTTT. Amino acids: CASTRFLDSEAFF.

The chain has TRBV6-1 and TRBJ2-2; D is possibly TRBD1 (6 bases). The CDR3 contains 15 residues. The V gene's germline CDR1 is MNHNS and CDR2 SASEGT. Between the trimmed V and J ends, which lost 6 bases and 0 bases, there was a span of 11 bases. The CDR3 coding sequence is TGTGCCAGCAGCCTCAGGACAGCGAACACCGGGGAGCTGTTTTTT. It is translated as CASSLRTANTGELFF.

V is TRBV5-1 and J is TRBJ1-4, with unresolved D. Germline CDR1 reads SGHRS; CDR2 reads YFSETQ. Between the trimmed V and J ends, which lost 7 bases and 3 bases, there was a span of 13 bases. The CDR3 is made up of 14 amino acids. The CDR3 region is CASRIEVSNEKLFF. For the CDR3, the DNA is TGCGCCAGCCGGATAGAAGTGTCTAATGAAAAACTGTTTTTT.

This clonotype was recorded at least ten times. The CDR3 loop reads CASSHQGVNTEAFF. CDR3 bases: TGCGCCAGCAGCCACCAGGGAGTGAACACTGAAGCTTTCTTT. The chain recombines TRBV5-1 with TRBJ1-1; weak D call: TRBD1 (5 bases). Germline-derived CDR1 and CDR2 are SGHRS and YFSETQ. This CDR3 region has 14 residues. V was shortened by 4 bases and J by 0 bases, with 10 bases between the two germline ends.

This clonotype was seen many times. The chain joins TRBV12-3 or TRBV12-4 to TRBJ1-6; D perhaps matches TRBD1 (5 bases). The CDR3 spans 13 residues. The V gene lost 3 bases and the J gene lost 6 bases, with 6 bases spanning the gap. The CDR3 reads CASSFGGNSPLHF. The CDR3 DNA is TGTGCCAGCAGTTTTGGGGGTAATTCACCCCTCCACTTT.

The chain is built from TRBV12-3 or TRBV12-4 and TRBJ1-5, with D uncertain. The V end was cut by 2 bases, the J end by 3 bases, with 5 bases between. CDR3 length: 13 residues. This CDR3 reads CASSLTVNQPQHF. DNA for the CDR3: TGTGCCAGCAGTTTAACGGTCAATCAGCCCCAGCATTTT.

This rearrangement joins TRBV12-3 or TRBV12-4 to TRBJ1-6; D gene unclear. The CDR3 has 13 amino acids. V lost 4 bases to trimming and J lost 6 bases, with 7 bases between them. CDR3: CASSSTSNSPLHF. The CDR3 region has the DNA TGTGCCAGCAGTTCCACGAGTAATTCACCCCTCCACTTT.

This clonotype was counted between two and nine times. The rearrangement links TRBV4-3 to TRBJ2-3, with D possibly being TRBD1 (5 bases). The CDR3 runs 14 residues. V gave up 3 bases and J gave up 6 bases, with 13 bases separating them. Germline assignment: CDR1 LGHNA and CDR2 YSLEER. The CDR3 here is CASSHPRVTDTQYF. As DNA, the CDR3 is TGCGCCAGCAGCCACCCCAGGGTAACGGATACGCAGTATTTT.

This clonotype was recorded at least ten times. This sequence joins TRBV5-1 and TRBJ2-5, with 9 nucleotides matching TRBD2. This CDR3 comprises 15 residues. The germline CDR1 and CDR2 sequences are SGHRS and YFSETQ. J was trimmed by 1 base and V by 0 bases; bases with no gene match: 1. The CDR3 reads CASSLVSGGQETQYF. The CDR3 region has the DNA TGCGCCAGCAGCTTGGTTAGCGGGGGCCAAGAGACCCAGTACTTC.

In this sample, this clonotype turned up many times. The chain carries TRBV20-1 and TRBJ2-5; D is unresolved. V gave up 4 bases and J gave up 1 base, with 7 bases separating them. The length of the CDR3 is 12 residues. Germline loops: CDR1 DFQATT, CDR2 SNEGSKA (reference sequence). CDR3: CSATQSQETQYF. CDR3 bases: TGCAGTGCTACACAATCCCAAGAGACCCAGTACTTC.